This is a list of T cell receptor beta chains from one sample in a study of T-cell reconstitution after alpha-beta-depleted transplantation in children. TCRdb itself ran the PCR reads through MiXCR, one entry per CDR3 protein. The sample holds about 200,000 distinct CDR3 sequences, about 7% seen once. The sample in question was PBMCs, obtained before TCRalphabeta/CD19-depleted stem cell transplant. These receptors all stem from a boy younger than 10 with acute lymphoblastic leukemia, due to receive a stem cell transplant. Each CDR3 is given with its conserved first and last residue. Fields, in order: V gene, clone size, J gene, D gene, CDR3 protein, CDR3 DNA. D genes are given only for firm matches. Only some rows state a clone size, as once, few, many or a class for expanded clones.

V gene: TRBV5-6; clone size: -; J gene: TRBJ1-6; D gene: -; CDR3 protein: CASCIGHTNSPLHF; CDR3 DNA: TGTGCCAGCTGCATCGGGCATACCAATTCACCCCTCCACTTT
V gene: TRBV7-8; clone size: many; J gene: TRBJ2-1; D gene: TRBD2; CDR3 protein: CASSFPLAGGRNEQFF; CDR3 DNA: TGTGCCAGCAGCTTCCCCCTAGCGGGAGGGCGAAATGAGCAGTTCTTC
V gene: TRBV5-6; clone size: many; J gene: TRBJ2-7; D gene: TRBD2; CDR3 protein: CASSPWGGDYEQYF; CDR3 DNA: TGTGCCAGCAGCCCCTGGGGAGGGGACTACGAGCAGTACTTC
V gene: TRBV11-2; clone size: many; J gene: TRBJ2-7; D gene: -; CDR3 protein: CASSLASTYEQYF; CDR3 DNA: TGTGCCAGCAGCTTAGCGTCTACCTACGAGCAGTACTTC
V gene: TRBV25-1; clone size: many; J gene: TRBJ1-2; D gene: -; CDR3 protein: CASSGTDSYGYTF; CDR3 DNA: TGTGCCAGCAGTGGGACAGACAGCTATGGCTACACCTTC
V gene: TRBV28; clone size: many; J gene: TRBJ1-3; D gene: -; CDR3 protein: CASTRPPGNTIYF; CDR3 DNA: TGTGCCAGCACCAGGCCACCGGGAAACACCATATATTTT
V gene: TRBV5-1; clone size: few; J gene: TRBJ2-2; D gene: TRBD2; CDR3 protein: CASSSAGLAATGELFF; CDR3 DNA: TGCGCCAGCAGCTCCGCGGGACTAGCGGCCACCGGGGAGCTGTTTTTT
V gene: TRBV28; clone size: many; J gene: TRBJ2-1; D gene: -; CDR3 protein: CASRRGGAGSYNEQFF; CDR3 DNA: TGTGCCAGCAGGCGGGGCGGGGCCGGGTCCTACAATGAGCAGTTCTTC
V gene: TRBV12-3/TRBV12-4; clone size: many; J gene: TRBJ2-7; D gene: TRBD1; CDR3 protein: CASSPGTAIYEQYF; CDR3 DNA: TGTGCCAGCAGTCCCGGGACAGCTATTTACGAGCAGTACTTC
V gene: TRBV18; clone size: many; J gene: TRBJ2-3; D gene: -; CDR3 protein: CASSPPSGDTQYF; CDR3 DNA: TGTGCCAGCTCACCACCCAGCGGAGATACGCAGTATTTT
V gene: TRBV28; clone size: many; J gene: TRBJ2-5; D gene: TRBD2; CDR3 protein: CASAGGLGETQYF; CDR3 DNA: TGTGCCAGCGCGGGGGGGCTGGGGGAGACCCAGTACTTC
V gene: TRBV6-5; clone size: many; J gene: TRBJ1-1; D gene: -; CDR3 protein: CASSYSMGSTEAFF; CDR3 DNA: TGTGCCAGCAGTTACTCAATGGGATCCACTGAAGCTTTCTTT
V gene: TRBV7-8; clone size: few; J gene: TRBJ1-1; D gene: -; CDR3 protein: CASSLEGEGPRTEAFF; CDR3 DNA: TGTGCCAGCAGCTTAGAGGGTGAAGGGCCCAGGACTGAAGCTTTCTTT
V gene: TRBV2; clone size: -; J gene: TRBJ2-1; D gene: -; CDR3 protein: CASSEGGVYEQFF; CDR3 DNA: TGTGCCAGCAGTGAAGGGGGGGTATATGAGCAGTTCTTC
V gene: TRBV28; clone size: many; J gene: TRBJ1-6; D gene: -; CDR3 protein: CASSRTAALYNSPLHF; CDR3 DNA: TGTGCCAGCAGTCGGACAGCTGCACTTTATAATTCACCCCTCCACTTT
V gene: TRBV12-3/TRBV12-4; clone size: many; J gene: TRBJ2-3; D gene: -; CDR3 protein: CASNPTGHGDTQYF; CDR3 DNA: TGTGCCAGCAATCCGACAGGCCACGGAGATACGCAGTATTTT